This TCR beta chain is from a study of cytotoxic CD8 clonotypes in ibrutinib-treated CLL. Overall study findings and caveats: Patients with sustained remission and those progressing were sampled at differing times. Patients showed higher baseline clonality than age-matched healthy donors, and it tracked circulating CD8+ T-cell counts. Whereas clonality rose at ibrutinib response, it declined toward baseline at progression.

This table comes from immunoSEQ multiplex PCR, and its TCRdb copy is limited to in-frame clones, with some not included. The profile covers under 150,000 clones, with 65% to 85% appearing a single time and around 7.6% taken by the ten largest. As to this clone: Its antigen is not known.

The CDR3 runs 17 residues. After removal of 0 bases from V and 5 bases from J, the junction contained 10 bases not matched to a gene. Germline V gene lookup returns CDR1 MGHRA and CDR2 YSYEKL. The source was PBMCs, collected after 36 months of ibrutinib treatment. The chain links TRBV4-1 to TRBJ2-5, with 9 bases that match TRBD2. This receptor was taken from a human donor with chronic lymphocytic leukemia. CDR3 sequence: CASSQDGREGNRETQYF. The CDR3 nucleotides are TGCGCCAGCAGCCAAGATGGGCGGGAGGGCAACCGGGAGACCCAGTACTTC.